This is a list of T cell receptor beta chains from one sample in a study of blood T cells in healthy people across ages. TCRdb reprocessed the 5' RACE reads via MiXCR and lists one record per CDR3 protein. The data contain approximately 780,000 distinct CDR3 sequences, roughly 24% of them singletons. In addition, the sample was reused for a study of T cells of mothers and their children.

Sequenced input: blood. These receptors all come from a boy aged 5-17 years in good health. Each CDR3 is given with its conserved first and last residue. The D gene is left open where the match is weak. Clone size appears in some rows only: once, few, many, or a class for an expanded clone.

DNA: TGTGCCAGCAGTGAGGCACAGGGCTATAGCAATCAGCCCCAGCATTTT; CDR3: CASSEAQGYSNQPQHF; D: NA; J: TRBJ1-5; size: NA; V: TRBV6-1
DNA: TGTGCCAGCAGCTTCGACAGGGCCAACACTGAAGCTTTCTTT; CDR3: CASSFDRANTEAFF; D: TRBD1; J: TRBJ1-1; size: NA; V: TRBV5-6
DNA: TGCAGTGCTACTGCGTCTAACTATGGCTACACCTTC; CDR3: CSATASNYGYTF; D: NA; J: TRBJ1-2; size: few; V: TRBV20-1
DNA: TGTGCCAGCAGCCTCGACAGGACTAGCAATCAGCCCCAGCATTTT; CDR3: CASSLDRTSNQPQHF; D: NA; J: TRBJ1-5; size: few; V: TRBV21-1
DNA: TGTGCCAGCAGCCGGGGGACAGGGGAGCAAAAACTGTTTTTT; CDR3: CASSRGTGEQKLFF; D: TRBD1; J: TRBJ1-4; size: NA; V: TRBV27
DNA: TGCAGCGTTGAGGGACGGATGAACACCGGGGAGCTGTTTTTT; CDR3: CSVEGRMNTGELFF; D: NA; J: TRBJ2-2; size: few; V: TRBV29-1
DNA: TGTGCCAGCAGCGTACGAGGACAGAACACCGGGGAGCTGTTTTTT; CDR3: CASSVRGQNTGELFF; D: NA; J: TRBJ2-2; size: few; V: TRBV9
DNA: TGTGCCACGAGGACAGCCGTAGTGGCGTCGGGGGAGCTGTTTTTT; CDR3: CATRTAVVASGELFF; D: NA; J: TRBJ2-2; size: few; V: TRBV6-5
DNA: TGTGCCAGCAGCGCACCCGGGACTCCGACGGGTGAGCAGTTCTTC; CDR3: CASSAPGTPTGEQFF; D: NA; J: TRBJ2-1; size: NA; V: TRBV5-4
DNA: TGTGCCAGCAGACCGGACGGTGGGGACATTCAGTACTTC; CDR3: CASRPDGGDIQYF; D: NA; J: TRBJ2-4; size: NA; V: TRBV28
DNA: TGCGCCAGCAGCGGAGGGACAGGGGGCCCTCTGAGCACTGAAGCTTTCTTT; CDR3: CASSGGTGGPLSTEAFF; D: TRBD1; J: TRBJ1-1; size: few; V: TRBV5-1
DNA: TGCGCCAGCAGCCACCCCCGGGACTCCATCACAGATACGCAGTATTTT; CDR3: CASSHPRDSITDTQYF; D: NA; J: TRBJ2-3; size: few; V: TRBV4-1
DNA: TGCAGTGCCCGGATACTAGGAACAGATACGCAGTATTTT; CDR3: CSARILGTDTQYF; D: NA; J: TRBJ2-3; size: NA; V: TRBV20-1
DNA: TGTGCCAGCAGAAGGGGAGGGGAAGGCTACACCTTC; CDR3: CASRRGGEGYTF; D: NA; J: TRBJ1-2; size: NA; V: TRBV2
DNA: TGTGCCAGCAGTCTTCTCGGGACAGGGCCTCCGGAGACCCAGTACTTC; CDR3: CASSLLGTGPPETQYF; D: TRBD1; J: TRBJ2-5; size: NA; V: TRBV12-3/TRBV12-4
DNA: TGTGCCAACAGCCTGGCGGGGGGCGAGACCCAGTACTTC; CDR3: CANSLAGGETQYF; D: TRBD2; J: TRBJ2-5; size: few; V: TRBV7-2
DNA: TGCGCCAGCAGCCAAGATCCCCACAGGGGTGTCTTTGTAGAGACCCAGTACTTC; CDR3: CASSQDPHRGVFVETQYF; D: TRBD1; J: TRBJ2-5; size: NA; V: TRBV4-1
DNA: TGTGCCAGCAGCCCCTTGAGGGGGGCTATATGGACCCAGTACTTC; CDR3: CASSPLRGAIWTQYF; D: NA; J: TRBJ2-5; size: NA; V: TRBV11-2
DNA: TGTGCCAGCAGCAATTTCCGAACTAGCACAGATACGCAGTATTTT; CDR3: CASSNFRTSTDTQYF; D: NA; J: TRBJ2-3; size: NA; V: TRBV28
DNA: TGTGCCAGCAGTTTCGACGGGCTGAATTCACCCCTCCACTTT; CDR3: CASSFDGLNSPLHF; D: NA; J: TRBJ1-6; size: NA; V: TRBV27
DNA: TGTGCCAGCGGCAGGGTCTCCAGCGGGGGCCTGAACACCGGGGAGCTGTTTTTT; CDR3: CASGRVSSGGLNTGELFF; D: TRBD2; J: TRBJ2-2; size: few; V: TRBV12-3/TRBV12-4
DNA: TGCAGTGCTCTAGATCGACTAGCGGGGGCCTACGAGCAGTACTTC; CDR3: CSALDRLAGAYEQYF; D: TRBD2; J: TRBJ2-7; size: NA; V: TRBV20-1
DNA: TGTGCCAGCAGTTCCCTAGCGGGGGGTGGGGAGACCCAGTACTTC; CDR3: CASSSLAGGGETQYF; D: TRBD2; J: TRBJ2-5; size: NA; V: TRBV28
DNA: TGTGCCATCCGGGGCCCCGGGACTGGGGAAGAGACCCAGTACTTC; CDR3: CAIRGPGTGEETQYF; D: NA; J: TRBJ2-5; size: many; V: TRBV10-3
DNA: TGTGCCAGCAGCGTAACCTCGGGGTACGGGGAAAAACTGTTTTTT; CDR3: CASSVTSGYGEKLFF; D: NA; J: TRBJ1-4; size: few; V: TRBV9
DNA: TGTGCCAGCAGCTCAATCGTAGACAGGCCGAACACTGAAGCTTTCTTT; CDR3: CASSSIVDRPNTEAFF; D: NA; J: TRBJ1-1; size: few; V: TRBV5-6
DNA: TGCAGTGCTAGAGATGCGGGGGGCCATAGCACAGATACGCAGTATTTT; CDR3: CSARDAGGHSTDTQYF; D: TRBD2; J: TRBJ2-3; size: few; V: TRBV20-1
DNA: TGTGCCAGCAGCTTACCTATCCGACAGGGGGCATCGGGGTCCACGCTATGGCCGGAGGAAAAACTGTTTTTT; CDR3: CASSLPIRQGASGSTLWPEEKLFF; D: TRBD1; J: TRBJ1-4; size: NA; V: TRBV11-1
DNA: TGTGCCAGCAGCGCCGGAAGCGGGGGGGTTTACGAGCAGTACTTC; CDR3: CASSAGSGGVYEQYF; D: TRBD2; J: TRBJ2-7; size: NA; V: TRBV11-2